A selection of T cell receptor beta chains follows, all from one sample in a study of beta chain features in type 1 diabetes. Measured with immunoSEQ multiplex PCR; TCRdb has only the in-frame clones, and not every one. The sample holds roughly 400,000 clones; about 14% are singletons and the top ten take roughly 0.036%. Sequencing was carried out using naive CD4+ T cells from blood. These receptor sequences come from a man aged 25 to 45 in good health. CDR3s include the opening cysteine and the closing phenylalanine or tryptophan. D genes are given only for firm matches. Only some rows state a clone size, as once, few, many or a class for expanded clones.

D: TRBD2
V: TRBV7-9
J: TRBJ2-5
size: few
DNA: TGTGCCAGCAGCCCACTAGCGGGGAAAGAGACCCAGTACTTC
CDR3: CASSPLAGKETQYF

D: .
V: TRBV29-1
J: TRBJ1-2
size: many
DNA: TGCAGCGTTGAGCGGGTCTATGGCTACACCTTC
CDR3: CSVERVYGYTF

D: .
V: TRBV5-1
J: TRBJ2-5
size: few
DNA: TGCGCCAGCAGCTCCTCAGGGTTCCAAGAGACCCAGTACTTC
CDR3: CASSSSGFQETQYF

D: .
V: TRBV5-4
J: TRBJ1-2
size: few
DNA: TGTGCCAGCAGCTTGGAGAGTTACTATGGCTACACCTTC
CDR3: CASSLESYYGYTF

D: .
V: TRBV20-1
J: TRBJ2-5
size: few
DNA: TGCAGTGCTACCCAAGAGACCCAGTACTTC
CDR3: CSATQETQYF

D: TRBD2
V: TRBV4-3
J: TRBJ2-7
size: .
DNA: TGCGCCAGCAGCCCCGTTGGACTAGCGGGGAACGAGCAGTACTTC
CDR3: CASSPVGLAGNEQYF

D: TRBD1
V: TRBV7-3
J: TRBJ1-1
size: .
DNA: TGTGCCAGCAGCTTAGCGACAGGGGCGAGCACTGAAGCTTTCTTT
CDR3: CASSLATGASTEAFF

D: .
V: TRBV5-8
J: TRBJ2-1
size: .
DNA: TGTGCCAGCAGCTTGGAAAGCAGTCTCAATGAGCAGTTCTTC
CDR3: CASSLESSLNEQFF

D: .
V: TRBV6-6
J: TRBJ2-3
size: few
DNA: TGTGCCAGCAGTTATGACAGCACAGATACGCAGTATTTT
CDR3: CASSYDSTDTQYF

D: .
V: TRBV12-5
J: TRBJ2-3
size: few
DNA: TGTGCTAGTGGCCCCCGCACAGATACGCAGTATTTT
CDR3: CASGPRTDTQYF

D: TRBD2
V: TRBV11-2
J: TRBJ2-3
size: .
DNA: TGTGCCAGCAGCGCCACCTCTAGCGGGAGCGCCACAGATACGCAGTATTTT
CDR3: CASSATSSGSATDTQYF

D: TRBD1
V: TRBV7-9
J: TRBJ2-7
size: few
DNA: TGTGCCAGCAGCTGGGACAGACGCTCCTACGAGCAGTACTTC
CDR3: CASSWDRRSYEQYF

D: TRBD2
V: TRBV11-2
J: TRBJ2-1
size: .
DNA: TGTGCCAGCAGCCCCCGCCCTAGCGGGGCCAATGAGCAGTTCTTC
CDR3: CASSPRPSGANEQFF

D: .
V: TRBV7-2
J: TRBJ1-2
size: few
DNA: TGTGCCACCTCGGACAGAGCTAACTATGGCTACACCTTC
CDR3: CATSDRANYGYTF

D: .
V: TRBV5-1
J: TRBJ2-3
size: .
DNA: TGCGCCAGCAGCCCGGAGGGGCGCAAACGGGAGTCGACCGATACGCAGTATTTT
CDR3: CASSPEGRKRESTDTQYF

D: .
V: TRBV30
J: TRBJ1-1
size: .
DNA: TGTGCCTGGAAACCGTCATCTTACGCTGAAGCTTTCTTT
CDR3: CAWKPSSYAEAFF

D: .
V: TRBV7-2
J: TRBJ2-3
size: .
DNA: TGTGCCAGCAGCTTATGGGCCGGGGCAGATACGCAGTATTTT
CDR3: CASSLWAGADTQYF

D: .
V: TRBV19
J: TRBJ1-2
size: few
DNA: TGTGCCAGTAGTATGGCGGCCCGACAAGGCTATGGCTACACCTTC
CDR3: CASSMAARQGYGYTF

D: .
V: TRBV5-6
J: TRBJ1-1
size: .
DNA: TGTGCCAGCATGGTCCCAACAGGAGACACTGAAGCTTTCTTT
CDR3: CASMVPTGDTEAFF

D: .
V: TRBV6-6
J: TRBJ2-7
size: .
DNA: TGTGCCAGCCTGGGGCGGGGCACGTCCTACGAGCAGTACTTC
CDR3: CASLGRGTSYEQYF

D: .
V: TRBV18
J: TRBJ2-3
size: .
DNA: TGTGCCAGCTCACCAATACGGGGGAAGGGCACAGATACGCAGTATTTT
CDR3: CASSPIRGKGTDTQYF

D: .
V: TRBV7-2
J: TRBJ2-5
size: few
DNA: TGTGCCAGCAGCTTAGCGTCAGTTCAAGAGACCCAGTACTTC
CDR3: CASSLASVQETQYF

D: .
V: TRBV7-9
J: TRBJ2-1
size: .
DNA: TGTGCCAGCAGCTTAGTTCCGGGGCCCCTTTACAATGAGCAGTTCTTC
CDR3: CASSLVPGPLYNEQFF

D: TRBD2
V: TRBV9
J: TRBJ2-1
size: few
DNA: TGTGCCAGCAGCACCCGCACTAGCGGGCATTCCTACAATGAGCAGTTCTTC
CDR3: CASSTRTSGHSYNEQFF

D: .
V: TRBV27
J: TRBJ2-1
size: .
DNA: TGTGCCAGCACATTCCGACAGGTGGTTGGACATGAGCAGTTCTTC
CDR3: CASTFRQVVGHEQFF

D: TRBD2
V: TRBV4-3
J: TRBJ2-5
size: few
DNA: TGCGCCAGCAGCCAAGAATCTACTAGCGGACAAGAGACCCAGTACTTC
CDR3: CASSQESTSGQETQYF

D: .
V: TRBV4-1
J: TRBJ2-5
size: .
DNA: TGCGCCAGCAGCCAAGCCAGGCTTCAAGAGACCCAGTACTTC
CDR3: CASSQARLQETQYF

D: TRBD2
V: TRBV4-3
J: TRBJ2-5
size: few
DNA: TGCGCCAGCAGCCCATCCCTAGCGGGGGGGCCGGAGACCCAGTACTTC
CDR3: CASSPSLAGGPETQYF

D: TRBD2
V: TRBV10-3
J: TRBJ2-3
size: few
DNA: TGTGCCATCAGAGGACTAGCGGGAGAAACAGATACGCAGTATTTT
CDR3: CAIRGLAGETDTQYF

D: TRBD2
V: TRBV4-3
J: TRBJ2-3
size: .
DNA: TGCGCCAGCAGCCAATATAGCGGGCGGGTCGGCGCAGATACGCAGTATTTT
CDR3: CASSQYSGRVGADTQYF

D: .
V: TRBV27
J: TRBJ2-7
size: .
DNA: TGTGCCAGCAAACTTGGGACCGCCATCGGCGAGCAGTACTTC
CDR3: CASKLGTAIGEQYF